This TCR beta chain is drawn from a study of radiotherapy plus CTLA-4 blockade in lung cancer. The wider study: With approximately 33% of patients having disease control, objective responses were seen in about 18%. The study, taken as a whole, reports: The study found tumor-derived TCR clones expanded in blood after radiotherapy plus ipilimumab. Dynamics of early blood T cell clones, together with interferon-beta, were reportedly the best predictors of response.

Germline CDR1 is MNHNS and CDR2 is SASEGT. The length of the CDR3 is 13 residues. Trimming took 11 bases from V and 2 from J, leaving 15 bases between them. Using immunoSEQ multiplex PCR, the repertoire was profiled, and TCRdb retains in-frame clones only, with some absent. This table has about 72,000 clones, over 65% appearing once. Notes on this clone: Its target is unknown.

Those patients who had chemo-refractory metastatic non-small-cell lung cancer were given focal radiation along with CTLA-4 blockade through ipilimumab. The specimen comprised peripheral blood, sampled from a patient treated with radiotherapy plus ipilimumab. The TCR sequence derives from a human donor with non-small cell lung cancer who had a complete response to radiotherapy plus ipilimumab. The chain carries TRBV6-1 and TRBJ2-5, with D unclear. CDR3 nucleotide sequence: TGTGCCGCCTACGGGCTGGGGCAAGAGACCCAGTACTTC. Translating it yields CAAYGLGQETQYF.